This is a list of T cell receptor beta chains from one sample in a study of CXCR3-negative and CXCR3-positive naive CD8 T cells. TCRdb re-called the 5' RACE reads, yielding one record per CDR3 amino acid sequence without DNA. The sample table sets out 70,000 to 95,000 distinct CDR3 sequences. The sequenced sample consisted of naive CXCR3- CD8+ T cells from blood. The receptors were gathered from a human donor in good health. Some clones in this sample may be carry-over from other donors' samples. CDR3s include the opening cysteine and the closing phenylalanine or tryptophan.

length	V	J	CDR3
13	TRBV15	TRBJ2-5	CATRGSHMETQYF
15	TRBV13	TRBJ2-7	CASSRGTVIAYEQYF
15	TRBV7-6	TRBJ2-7	CASSLEAGSHYEQYF
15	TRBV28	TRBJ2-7	CASSPRDRGVYEQYF
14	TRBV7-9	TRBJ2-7	CASSFGAAPYEQYF
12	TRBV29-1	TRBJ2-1	CSVEDVGNEQFF
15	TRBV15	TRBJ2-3	CATSRAGGGTDTQYF
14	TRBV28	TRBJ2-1	CASSPTSGYNEQFF
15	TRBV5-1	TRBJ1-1	CASSLADRGLTEAFF
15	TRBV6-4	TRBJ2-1	CASSDPGLASNEQFF
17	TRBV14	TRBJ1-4	CASSQNPDSFTGEKLFF
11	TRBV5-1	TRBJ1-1	CASSLGQEAFF
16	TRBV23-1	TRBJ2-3	CASSQVDRGNTDTQYF
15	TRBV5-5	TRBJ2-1	CASSVGTCGGNEQFF
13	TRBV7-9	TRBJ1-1	CAGDDRLGTEAFF
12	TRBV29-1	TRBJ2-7	CSAEGLAYEQYF
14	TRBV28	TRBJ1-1	CASSFVGLNTEAFF
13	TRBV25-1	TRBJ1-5	CASSEGTYPPQHF
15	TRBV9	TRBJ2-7	CASSPSQGGSYEQYF
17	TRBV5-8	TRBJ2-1	CASSLLVAGLSYNEQFF
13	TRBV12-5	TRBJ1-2	CATIQGTGYGYTF
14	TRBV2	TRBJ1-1	CASSEEYRQMWAFF
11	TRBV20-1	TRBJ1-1	CSARDSFVAFF
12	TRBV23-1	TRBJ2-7	CASRDGGYEQYF
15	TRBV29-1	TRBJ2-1	CSVEEVGTSPPEQFF
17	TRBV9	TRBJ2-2	CASSDPATGLWPGELFF
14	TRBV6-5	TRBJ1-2	CASRPEHTNYGYTF